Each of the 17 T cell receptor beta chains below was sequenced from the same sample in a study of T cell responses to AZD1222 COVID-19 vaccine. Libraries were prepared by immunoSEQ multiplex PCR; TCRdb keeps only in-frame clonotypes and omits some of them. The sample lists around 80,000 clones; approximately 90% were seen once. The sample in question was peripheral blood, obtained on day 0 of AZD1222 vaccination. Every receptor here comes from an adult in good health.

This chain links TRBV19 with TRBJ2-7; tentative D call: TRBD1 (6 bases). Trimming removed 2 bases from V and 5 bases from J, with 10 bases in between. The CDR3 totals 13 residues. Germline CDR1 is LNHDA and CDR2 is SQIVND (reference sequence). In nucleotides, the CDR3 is TGTGCCAGTAGTATAATCCAGGGGCACGAGCAGTACGTC. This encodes CASSIIQGHEQYV.

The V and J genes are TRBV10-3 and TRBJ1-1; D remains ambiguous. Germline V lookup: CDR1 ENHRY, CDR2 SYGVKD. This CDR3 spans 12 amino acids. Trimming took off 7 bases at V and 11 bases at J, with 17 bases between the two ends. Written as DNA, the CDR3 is TGTGCCATCAACTCCTACAGCGGAGGGGCTTTCTTT. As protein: CAINSYSGGAFF.

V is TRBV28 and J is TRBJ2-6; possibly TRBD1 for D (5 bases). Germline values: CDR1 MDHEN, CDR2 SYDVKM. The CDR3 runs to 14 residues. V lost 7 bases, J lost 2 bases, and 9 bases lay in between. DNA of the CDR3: TGTGCCAGCATTTCCAGGGCTGGGGCCAACGTCCTGACTTTC. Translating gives CASISRAGANVLTF.

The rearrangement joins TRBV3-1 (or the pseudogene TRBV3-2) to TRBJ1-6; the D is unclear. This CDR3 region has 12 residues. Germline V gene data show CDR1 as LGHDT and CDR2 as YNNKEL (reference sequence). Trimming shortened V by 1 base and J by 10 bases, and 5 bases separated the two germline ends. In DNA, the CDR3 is TGTGCCAGCAGCCAAGTCGGATCACCCCTCCACTTT. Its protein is CASSQVGSPLHF.

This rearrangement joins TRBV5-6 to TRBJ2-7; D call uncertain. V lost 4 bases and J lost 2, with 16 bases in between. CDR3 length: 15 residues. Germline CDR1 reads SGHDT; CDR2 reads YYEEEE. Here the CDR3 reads CASSRRALFPYEQYV. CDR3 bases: TGTGCCAGCAGCCGGAGAGCCCTTTTTCCCTACGAGCAGTACGTC.

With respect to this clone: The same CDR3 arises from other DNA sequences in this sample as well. The CDR3 DNA sequence: TGCGCCAGCAGCTTGGGCGGACTAGCGGCCCAAGAGACCCAGTACTTC. This sequence encodes CASSLGGLAAQETQYF. The V and J genes are TRBV5-1 and TRBJ2-5; 10 bases align to TRBD2. The V segment lost 0 bases and the J segment 1 base; nucleotides outside the gene matches: 3. Germline CDR1 SGHRS, CDR2 YFSETQ. The CDR3 runs to 16 residues.

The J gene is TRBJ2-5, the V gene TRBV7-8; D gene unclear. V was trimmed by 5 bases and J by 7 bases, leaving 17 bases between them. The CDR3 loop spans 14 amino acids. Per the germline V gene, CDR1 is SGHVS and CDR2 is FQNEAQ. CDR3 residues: CASSVGLHGGTQYF. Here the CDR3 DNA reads TGTGCCAGCAGCGTCGGTCTCCATGGCGGGACCCAGTACTTC.

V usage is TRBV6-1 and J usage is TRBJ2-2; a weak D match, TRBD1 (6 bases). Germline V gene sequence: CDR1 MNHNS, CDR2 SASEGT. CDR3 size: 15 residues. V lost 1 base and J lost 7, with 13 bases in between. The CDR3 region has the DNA TGTGCCAGCAGTGAAGTGGACAGAAGGCGCGGGGAGCTGTTTTTT. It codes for CASSEVDRRRGELFF.

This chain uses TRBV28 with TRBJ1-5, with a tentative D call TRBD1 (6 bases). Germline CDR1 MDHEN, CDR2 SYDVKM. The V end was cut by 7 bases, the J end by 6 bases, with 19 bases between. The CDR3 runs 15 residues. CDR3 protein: CASTQPPRGAQPQHF. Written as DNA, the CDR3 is TGTGCCAGCACCCAACCTCCCCGGGGGGCTCAGCCCCAGCATTTT.

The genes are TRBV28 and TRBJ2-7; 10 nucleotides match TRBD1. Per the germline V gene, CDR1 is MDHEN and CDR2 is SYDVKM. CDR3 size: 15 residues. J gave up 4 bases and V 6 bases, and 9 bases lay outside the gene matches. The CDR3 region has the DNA TGTGCCAGCAGCCCAGGGGGGGACAGGGGTTACGAGCAGTACTTC. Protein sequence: CASSPGGDRGYEQYF.

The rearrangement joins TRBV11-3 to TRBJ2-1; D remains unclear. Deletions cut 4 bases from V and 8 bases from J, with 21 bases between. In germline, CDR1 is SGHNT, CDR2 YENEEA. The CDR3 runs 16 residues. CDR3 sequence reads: CASSYRKGAGSDEQFF. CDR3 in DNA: TGTGCCAGCAGCTACCGTAAGGGCGCCGGTTCTGATGAGCAGTTCTTC. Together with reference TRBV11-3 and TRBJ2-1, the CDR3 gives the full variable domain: EAGVVQSPRYKIIEKKQPVAFWCNPISGHNTLYWYLQNLGQGPELLIRYENEEAVDDSQLPKDRFSAERLKGVDSTLKIQPAELGDSAVYLCASSYRKGAGSDEQFFGPGTRLTVL.

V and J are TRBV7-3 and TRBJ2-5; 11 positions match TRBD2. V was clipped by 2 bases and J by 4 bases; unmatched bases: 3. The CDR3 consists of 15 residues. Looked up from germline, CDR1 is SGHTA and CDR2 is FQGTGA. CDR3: CASSLLGLAGETQYF. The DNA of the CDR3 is TGTGCCAGCAGCTTATTAGGACTAGCGGGAGAGACCCAGTACTTC.

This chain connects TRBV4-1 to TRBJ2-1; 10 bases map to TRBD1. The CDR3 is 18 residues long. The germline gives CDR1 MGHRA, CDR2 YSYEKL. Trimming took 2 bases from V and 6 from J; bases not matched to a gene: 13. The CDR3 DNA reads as TGCGCCAGCAGCCAACTAGGACAGGGGGGATCAGTAGGCAATGAGCAGTTCTTC. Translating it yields CASSQLGQGGSVGNEQFF.

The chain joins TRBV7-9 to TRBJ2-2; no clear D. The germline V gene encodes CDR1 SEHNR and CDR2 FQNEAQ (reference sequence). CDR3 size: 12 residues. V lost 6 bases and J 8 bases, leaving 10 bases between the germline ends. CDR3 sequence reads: CASSPTSGELFF. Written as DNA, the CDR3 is TGTGCCAGCAGTCCTACCTCTGGGGAGCTGTTTTTT.

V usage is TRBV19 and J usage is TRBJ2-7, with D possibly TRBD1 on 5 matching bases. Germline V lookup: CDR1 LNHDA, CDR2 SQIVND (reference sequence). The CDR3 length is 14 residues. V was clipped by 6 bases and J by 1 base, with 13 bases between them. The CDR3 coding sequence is TGTGCCAGTAGAGACAGTGCTATTTCCTACGAGCAGTACTTC. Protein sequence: CASRDSAISYEQYF.

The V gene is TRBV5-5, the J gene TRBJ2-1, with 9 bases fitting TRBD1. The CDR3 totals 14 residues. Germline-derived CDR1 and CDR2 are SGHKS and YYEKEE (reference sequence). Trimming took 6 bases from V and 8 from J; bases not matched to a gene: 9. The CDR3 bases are TGTGCCAGCACGTCCGGGACAGGGTACGATGAGCAGTTCTTC. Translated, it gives CASTSGTGYDEQFF. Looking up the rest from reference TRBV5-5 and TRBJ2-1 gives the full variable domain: DAGVTQSPTHLIKTRGQQVTLRCSPISGHKSVSWYQQVLGQGPQFIFQYYEKEERGRGNFPDRFSARQFPNYSSELNVNALLLGDSALYLCASTSGTGYDEQFFGPGTRLTVL.

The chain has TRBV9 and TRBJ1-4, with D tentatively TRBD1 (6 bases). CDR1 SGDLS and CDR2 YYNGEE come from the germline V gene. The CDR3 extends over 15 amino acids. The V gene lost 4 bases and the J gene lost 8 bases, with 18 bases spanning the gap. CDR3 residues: CASSPEGGDWEKLFF. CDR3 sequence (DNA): TGTGCCAGCAGCCCGGAGGGGGGCGATTGGGAAAAACTGTTTTTT.